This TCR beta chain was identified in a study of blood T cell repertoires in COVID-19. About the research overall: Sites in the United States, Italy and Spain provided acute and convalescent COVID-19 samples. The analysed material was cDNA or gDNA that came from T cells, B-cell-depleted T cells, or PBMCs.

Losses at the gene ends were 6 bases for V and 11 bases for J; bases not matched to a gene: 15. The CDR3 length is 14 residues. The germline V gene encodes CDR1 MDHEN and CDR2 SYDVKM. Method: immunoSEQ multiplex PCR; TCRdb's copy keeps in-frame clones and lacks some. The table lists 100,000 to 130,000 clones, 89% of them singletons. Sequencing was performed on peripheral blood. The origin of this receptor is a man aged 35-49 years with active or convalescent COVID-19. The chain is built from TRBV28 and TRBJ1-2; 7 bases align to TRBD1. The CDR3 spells CASSSGTENMRYTF. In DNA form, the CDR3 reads TGTGCCAGCAGCTCCGGGACAGAGAATATGCGGTACACCTTC.